This T cell receptor beta chain was sequenced during a study of blood T cell repertoires in COVID-19. Study summary: PBMCs, B-cell-depleted T cells, or T cells were the source of the cDNA or gDNA that made up the material.

CDR3 length: 18 residues. Germline V gene lookup returns CDR1 MNHNS and CDR2 SASEGT. V was shortened by 2 bases and J by 3 bases, with 22 bases between the two germline ends. Assay: immunoSEQ multiplex PCR; the TCRdb copy retains only in-frame clones and omits some. The sample has 180,000 or so clones; more than 70% are singletons. The sample taken for sequencing was peripheral blood. This clonotype was obtained from a person aged 70 to 80 with COVID-19, enrolled during active disease. This chain joins TRBV6-1 and TRBJ1-2; no clear D. In DNA, the CDR3 is TGTGCCAGCAGTGAAACCTCAATCGGTTTCCTTTTTGACTATGGCTACACCTTC. The encoded protein is CASSETSIGFLFDYGYTF.